This is a list of T cell receptor beta chains from one sample in a study of OX40 agonist ivuxolimab in advanced cancers. Here immunoSEQ multiplex PCR was the method, and the copy in TCRdb shows in-frame clones only, minus some. The repertoire has tens of thousands of clones, roughly 80% of them found once; the top ten carry under 11%. The specimen was CD4+ or CD8+ T cells sorted from blood, collected in a trial of the OX40 agonist ivuxolimab. The receptors originated from an adult with an advanced solid tumor such as melanoma, head and neck, liver or kidney cancer. Both conserved end residues are trimmed from each CDR3.

j_call,v_call,cdr3_aa
TRBJ2-7,TRBV5-8,ASSLGPINSYEQY
TRBJ1-1,TRBV5-6,ASRSDTREAF
TRBJ2-6,TRBV27,ASSLQGAPGANVLT
TRBJ2-7,TRBV18,ASSLTTMAGTSIYEQY
TRBJ2-3,TRBV6-5,ASRSPEDTQY
TRBJ2-1,TRBV29-1,SVVALAGNEQF
TRBJ1-2,TRBV15,ATSRDTGLHT
TRBJ1-6,TRBV27,ASSDSSYNSPLH
TRBJ1-1,TRBV5-4,ASSLGGATEAF
TRBJ2-2,TRBV30,AWSGRGRRVGELF
TRBJ2-7,TRBV9,ASSAARDNSYEQY